These 24 T cell receptor beta chains originate from one sample sequenced in a study of identical twins. Using its own MiXCR run on the 5' RACE reads, TCRdb lists one record per CDR3 protein. The sample gives 250,000 or so distinct CDR3 sequences, roughly 7% of which show up once; roughly 3.4% is in the top ten. These data were likewise used in another study, on yellow fever vaccine responses in identical twins.

Sequencing was done on a sample of memory (CD45RO+) T cells sorted from blood. The receptors here all came from a woman in her late teens or twenties in good health.

This clonotype has at least ten counts. The genes are TRBV28 and TRBJ2-5; either TRBD1 or TRBD2 may supply D (6 bases each). The V gene lost 6 bases and the J gene lost 0 bases, with 14 bases spanning the gap. The CDR3 sequence is 15 residues long. CDR1 and CDR2 (germline): MDHEN, SYDVKM. CDR3 sequence (DNA): TGTGCCAGCAGCGCGGGGACAAACAACCAAGAGACCCAGTACTTC. Its protein is CASSAGTNNQETQYF.

CDR3 sequence: CASSLIGGAGETQYF. Written as DNA, the CDR3 is TGTGCCAGCAGCTTAATCGGGGGGGCCGGAGAGACCCAGTACTTC. The rearrangement links TRBV7-2 to TRBJ2-5; 8 bases fit TRBD2. The CDR3 length is 15 residues. The germline V gene has CDR1 SGHTA and CDR2 FQGNSA. Germline trimming cut 2 bases from V and 4 bases from J; bases unmatched to any gene: 6.

This clonotype showed up just once. The chain joins TRBV20-1 to TRBJ2-5; 7 bases line up with TRBD2. The CDR3 is 17 amino acids. With V trimmed by 1 base and J by 5 bases, 16 bases remained unmatched. Germline V lookup: CDR1 DFQATT, CDR2 SNEGSKA (reference sequence). The CDR3, as DNA: TGCAGTGCTAGAGGTCTTGCGGGACTAAAGCTAAGTGAGACCCAGTACTTC. Translating gives CSARGLAGLKLSETQYF.

The chain is built from TRBV28 and TRBJ1-2, with unresolved D. V was shortened by 4 bases and J by 2 bases, with 14 bases between the two germline ends. CDR3 size: 15 residues. Germline CDR1 reads MDHEN; CDR2 reads SYDVKM. As DNA, the CDR3 is TGTGCCAGCAGTTCGCGACGGGCGCTAAACTATGGCTACACCTTC. Encoded protein: CASSSRRALNYGYTF.

This clonotype was observed many times. The rearrangement uses TRBV12-3 or TRBV12-4 and TRBJ1-2; D possibly corresponds to TRBD1 (6 bases). The CDR3 spans 11 residues. V lost 10 bases to trimming and J lost 2 bases, with 8 bases between them. Written as DNA, the CDR3 is TGTGCCATCGGACAGAACTATGGCTACACCTTC. It encodes CAIGQNYGYTF.

The sample holds many counts of this clonotype. This chain uses TRBV7-2 with TRBJ2-3; no clear D. V was clipped by 1 base and J by 7 bases, with 18 bases between them. Per the germline V gene, CDR1 is SGHTA and CDR2 is FQGNSA. The CDR3 consists of 16 residues. The CDR3 region has the DNA TGTGCCAGCAGCTTAGTTGTGGAACCCCGGACGTATACGCAGTATTTT. As protein: CASSLVVEPRTYTQYF.

This chain connects TRBV24-1 to TRBJ1-3; D is unclear. Germline values: CDR1 KGHDR, CDR2 SFDVKD. This CDR3 comprises 14 residues. V was clipped by 4 bases and J by 9 bases, with 15 bases between them. The chain's CDR3 is CATSDPRARGTIYF. DNA for the CDR3: TGTGCCACCAGTGACCCCCGGGCCCGAGGCACCATATATTTT.

The chain couples TRBV5-5 to TRBJ2-1; 8 positions agree with TRBD1. The CDR3 totals 11 residues. V was pared by 2 bases and J by 14 bases, with 3 bases of the junction left unmatched. From germline, CDR1 is SGHKS and CDR2 YYEKEE (reference sequence). CDR3 DNA sequence: TGTGCCAGCAGCTTTCACAGGGGGGAGTTCTTC. It specifies CASSFHRGEFF. Combining the CDR3 with reference TRBV5-5 and TRBJ2-1 gives the whole variable domain DAGVTQSPTHLIKTRGQQVTLRCSPISGHKSVSWYQQVLGQGPQFIFQYYEKEERGRGNFPDRFSARQFPNYSSELNVNALLLGDSALYLCASSFHRGEFFGPGTRLTVL.

As DNA, the CDR3 is TGCGCCAGCAGCTTAGGTGGGGCATCCTATAATTCACCCCTCCACTTT. Its protein product is CASSLGGASYNSPLHF. This chain joins TRBV5-1 and TRBJ1-6; D possibly corresponds to TRBD1 (5 bases). The germline V and J ends were trimmed by 2 bases and 1 base, with 10 bases remaining between them. The CDR3 sequence is 16 residues long. Germline V CDR1 and CDR2: SGHRS, YFSETQ. Full variable domain (remainder filled in from reference TRBV5-1 and TRBJ1-6): KAGVTQTPRYLIKTRGQQVTLSCSPISGHRSVSWYQQTPGQGLQFLFEYFSETQRNKGNFPGRFSGRQFSNSRSEMNVSTLELGDSALYLCASSLGGASYNSPLHFGNGTRLTVT.

This clonotype was detected many times. The gene calls are TRBV20-1 and TRBJ2-2; TRBD2 aligns across 7 bases. The CDR3 is 15 amino acids. The J segment lost 7 bases and the V segment lost 4 bases, leaving 12 bases of the junction unmatched. Germline V CDR1 and CDR2: DFQATT, SNEGSKA (reference sequence). CDR3 loop: CSAKLGTTWDGELFF. CDR3 DNA: TGCAGTGCTAAACTTGGGACTACCTGGGACGGGGAGCTGTTTTTT.

The genes are TRBV9 and TRBJ2-3, with 8 bases that match TRBD2. The CDR3 consists of 15 residues. Trimming removed 5 bases from V and 6 bases from J; junction bases left unmatched: 11. Germline assignment: CDR1 SGDLS and CDR2 YYNGEE. The CDR3 DNA is TGTGCCAGCAGATCGAGCGGGAGTTTAAGGGATACGCAGTATTTT. It encodes CASRSSGSLRDTQYF. Using reference TRBV9 and TRBJ2-3 for the parts outside the CDR3, the full variable domain is DSGVTQTPKHLITATGQRVTLRCSPRSGDLSVYWYQQSLDQGLQFLIQYYNGEERAKGNILERFSAQQFPDLHSELNLSSLELGDSALYFCASRSSGSLRDTQYFGPGTRLTVL.

The CDR3, as DNA: TGTGCCAGCAGTTGGGAGCGGGGGGATCAAGAGACCCAGTACTTC. It yields the protein CASSWERGDQETQYF. V usage is TRBV12-3 or TRBV12-4 and J usage is TRBJ2-5; TRBD2 matches 9 bases. Trimming cost V 4 bases and J 2 bases; bases outside gene matches: 5. The CDR3 extends over 15 amino acids.

This clonotype was detected only a few times. The chain uses TRBV7-9 and TRBJ2-5, with no clear D. This CDR3 region has 14 residues. The V end was cut by 2 bases, the J end by 2 bases, with 9 bases between. Germline assignment: CDR1 SEHNR and CDR2 FQNEAQ (reference sequence). CDR3 nucleotides: TGTGCCAGCAGCTTAATGCAAGCTCAAGAGACCCAGTACTTC. It yields the protein CASSLMQAQETQYF.

This clonotype appeared a few times. The chain joins TRBV7-2 to TRBJ2-5, with a tentative D call TRBD1 (5 bases). Trimming pared 3 bases from V and 5 bases from J, leaving 19 bases between. Germline V lookup: CDR1 SGHTA, CDR2 FQGNSA. This CDR3 spans 16 amino acids. In nucleotides, the CDR3 is TGTGCCAGCAGCTTCCGTTTACAGGCGAAAGGGGAGACCCAGTACTTC. Translated, it gives CASSFRLQAKGETQYF.

This clonotype has at least ten counts. The chain links TRBV20-1 to TRBJ2-1; TRBD1 agrees at 10 bases. The length of the CDR3 is 14 residues. Trimming at V came to 6 bases and at J to 5 bases, leaving 7 bases not matched to a gene. From germline, CDR1 is DFQATT and CDR2 SNEGSKA (reference sequence). CDR3 coding DNA: TGCAGTGCCACGACAGGGGGCTTCGACAATGAGCAGTTCTTC. Its translation: CSATTGGFDNEQFF.

In this sample, this clonotype turned up many times. This chain links TRBV29-1 with TRBJ2-5; 7 bases line up with TRBD2. The CDR3 extends over 12 amino acids. Germline V gene lookup returns CDR1 SQVTM and CDR2 ANQGSEA. Trimming took 7 bases from V and 5 from J; bases not matched to a gene: 7. CDR3 protein: CSGGGSWETQYF. CDR3 in DNA: TGCAGCGGGGGGGGGAGTTGGGAGACCCAGTACTTC.

The chain is built from TRBV28 and TRBJ1-1, with 10 bases that match TRBD1. The CDR3 contains 16 residues. Trimming removed 7 bases from V and 0 bases from J; junction bases left unmatched: 8. The germline gives CDR1 MDHEN, CDR2 SYDVKM. This CDR3 reads CASTMGTGVMNTEAFF. For the CDR3, the DNA is TGTGCCAGCACCATGGGGACAGGGGTCATGAACACTGAAGCTTTCTTT.

This clonotype appeared many times. The V call is TRBV12-3 or TRBV12-4, the J call TRBJ2-1; 8 nucleotides align to TRBD2. The CDR3 runs 16 residues. V gave up 7 bases and J gave up 5 bases; unmatched junction bases: 13. CDR3 nucleotide sequence: TGTGCCAGCACCCCGGGGGGGGCAGGGATGCACAATGAGCAGTTCTTC. Protein: CASTPGGAGMHNEQFF.

This clonotype was counted many times. V and J are TRBV3-1 and TRBJ2-7, with D unclear. Trimming stripped 1 base from V and 7 bases from J, with 11 bases between. Germline lookup yields CDR1 LGHDT and CDR2 YNNKEL (reference sequence). The CDR3 has 13 residues. This chain's CDR3 is CASSQVEGKEQYF. In nucleotides, the CDR3 is TGTGCCAGCAGCCAAGTTGAAGGGAAGGAGCAGTACTTC.

This clonotype was seen many times. The chain recombines TRBV6-4 with TRBJ2-3; 12 nucleotides line up with TRBD2. The CDR3 spans 16 residues. With V trimmed by 6 bases and J by 5 bases, 9 bases remained unmatched. Germline V gives CDR1 MRHNA, CDR2 SNTAGT. Here the CDR3 DNA reads TGTGCCAGCAGCCTCGCTAGCGGGGGGGCCATAGATACGCAGTATTTT. It translates to CASSLASGGAIDTQYF.

This clonotype was counted many times. This chain connects TRBV7-2 to TRBJ2-5; 9 bases are a match to TRBD2. V shed 8 bases, J shed 5 bases, and the junction held 9 bases outside the gene matches. CDR3 size: 14 residues. Germline values: CDR1 SGHTA, CDR2 FQGNSA. For the CDR3, the DNA is TGTGCCAGCGTCACCGGGACTAGCCTGGAGACCCAGTACTTC. Translation: CASVTGTSLETQYF.

This clonotype was observed many times. V usage is TRBV20-1 and J usage is TRBJ2-7; 10 bases fit TRBD2. Germline V CDR1 and CDR2: DFQATT, SNEGSKA (reference sequence). CDR3 length: 15 amino acids. The junction had 8 bases not matched to a gene; V was cut back by 4 bases and J by 2 bases. CDR3 region: CSAIRLAGEPYEQYF. The CDR3 DNA reads as TGCAGTGCTATCCGACTAGCGGGCGAACCCTACGAGCAGTACTTC.

The rearrangement links TRBV5-1 to TRBJ2-5, with 10 bases lining up with TRBD2. The CDR3 covers 16 residues. The V gene end was trimmed by 4 bases and the J gene end by 1 base; junction bases not matched to a gene: 7. From germline, CDR1 is SGHRS and CDR2 YFSETQ. CDR3 loop: CASSPSLAGAQETQYF. The CDR3 DNA sequence: TGCGCCAGCAGCCCCAGCCTAGCGGGGGCCCAAGAGACCCAGTACTTC. The full variable domain, with the rest looked up from reference TRBV5-1 and TRBJ2-5, is KAGVTQTPRYLIKTRGQQVTLSCSPISGHRSVSWYQQTPGQGLQFLFEYFSETQRNKGNFPGRFSGRQFSNSRSEMNVSTLELGDSALYLCASSPSLAGAQETQYFGPGTRLLVL.

This chain links TRBV7-6 with TRBJ2-2; D not certain. Germline CDR1 SGHVS, CDR2 FNYEAQ. The CDR3 sequence is 15 residues long. The germline V and J ends were trimmed by 5 bases and 0 bases, with 10 bases remaining between them. CDR3 in amino acids: CASSPLTANTGELFF. CDR3 nucleotide sequence: TGTGCCAGCAGCCCTTTGACGGCGAACACCGGGGAGCTGTTTTTT.